These 5 T cell receptor beta chains originate from one sample sequenced in a study of cytomegalovirus exposure and HLA in healthy donors. Sequencing was performed with immunoSEQ multiplex PCR; in TCRdb, only in-frame clones are kept and a portion is missing. Of 200,000 to 250,000 clones in the sample, 88% were seen once. The sample taken for sequencing was PBMCs. The receptors were sampled from a woman aged 18-35 years in good health and CMV-seronegative.

The chain recombines TRBV7-6 with TRBJ2-2, with a tentative D call TRBD2 (5 bases). The V gene lost 9 bases and the J gene lost 4 bases, with 12 bases spanning the gap. The length of the CDR3 is 13 residues. Per the germline V gene, CDR1 is SGHVS and CDR2 is FNYEAQ. CDR3 sequence: CASSRAGTGELFF. The CDR3 coding sequence is TGTGCCAGTAGTCGCGCGGGCACCGGGGAGCTGTTTTTT. The full variable domain, with the rest looked up from reference TRBV7-6 and TRBJ2-2, is GAGVSQSPRYKVTKRGQDVALRCDPISGHVSLYWYRQALGQGPEFLTYFNYEAQQDKSGLPNDRFSAERPEGSISTLTIQRTEQRDSAMYRCASSRAGTGELFFGEGSRLTVL.

The rearrangement uses TRBV29-1 and TRBJ2-1, with TRBD2 matching over 11 bases. This CDR3 has 14 residues. Per the germline V gene, CDR1 is SQVTM and CDR2 is ANQGSEA. The CDR3 nucleotides are TGCAGTACCCTAGCGGGAGGCGGCAACAATGAGCAGTTCTTC. Translation gives CSTLAGGGNNEQFF.

The chain carries TRBV7-9 and TRBJ2-7; D is possibly TRBD1 (5 bases). This CDR3 is 15 amino acids long. Germline CDR1 and CDR2: SEHNR and FQNEAQ (reference sequence). Trimming cost V 5 bases and J 5 bases, with 19 bases left between them. As DNA, the CDR3 is TGTGCCAGCAGCCTCCCCAGGGATTCGTCGGACGAGCAGTACTTC. Its translation: CASSLPRDSSDEQYF.

The CDR3 is CASSQDPSGLAGNEQFF. CDR3 DNA sequence: TGCGCCAGCAGCCAAGATCCTTCGGGACTAGCCGGGAATGAGCAGTTCTTC. The chain links TRBV4-3 to TRBJ2-1; 9 bases are shared with TRBD2. The J segment lost 7 bases and the V segment lost 0 bases, leaving 10 bases of the junction unmatched. The CDR3 has 17 amino acids. The V gene's germline CDR1 is LGHNA and CDR2 YSLEER.

The chain carries TRBV7-6 and TRBJ1-1; D is unresolved. The CDR3 is made up of 16 amino acids. CDR1 SGHVS and CDR2 FNYEAQ come from the germline V gene. With 5 bases removed from V and 2 bases from J, the gap between germline ends came to 18 bases. Here the CDR3 reads CASSTAGVFRNTEAFF. The DNA for the CDR3 is TGTGCCAGCAGCACTGCGGGTGTCTTCAGAAACACTGAAGCTTTCTTT.